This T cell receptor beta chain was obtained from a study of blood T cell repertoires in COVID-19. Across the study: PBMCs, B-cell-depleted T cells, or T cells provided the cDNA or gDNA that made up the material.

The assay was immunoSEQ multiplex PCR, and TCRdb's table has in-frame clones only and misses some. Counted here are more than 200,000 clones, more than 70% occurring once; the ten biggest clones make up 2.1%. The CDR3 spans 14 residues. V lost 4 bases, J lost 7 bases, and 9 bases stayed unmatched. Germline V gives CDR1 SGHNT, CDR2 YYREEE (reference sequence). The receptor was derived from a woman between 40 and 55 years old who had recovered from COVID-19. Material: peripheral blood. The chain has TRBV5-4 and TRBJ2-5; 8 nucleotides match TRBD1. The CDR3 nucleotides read TGTGCCAGCAGCCAGGGACAGGCCTCGGGGACCCAGTACTTC. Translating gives CASSQGQASGTQYF. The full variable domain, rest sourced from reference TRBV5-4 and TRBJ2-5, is ETGVTQSPTHLIKTRGQQVTLRCSSQSGHNTVSWYQQALGQGPQFIFQYYREEENGRGNFPPRFSGLQFPNYSSELNVNALELDDSALYLCASSQGQASGTQYFGPGTRLLVL.